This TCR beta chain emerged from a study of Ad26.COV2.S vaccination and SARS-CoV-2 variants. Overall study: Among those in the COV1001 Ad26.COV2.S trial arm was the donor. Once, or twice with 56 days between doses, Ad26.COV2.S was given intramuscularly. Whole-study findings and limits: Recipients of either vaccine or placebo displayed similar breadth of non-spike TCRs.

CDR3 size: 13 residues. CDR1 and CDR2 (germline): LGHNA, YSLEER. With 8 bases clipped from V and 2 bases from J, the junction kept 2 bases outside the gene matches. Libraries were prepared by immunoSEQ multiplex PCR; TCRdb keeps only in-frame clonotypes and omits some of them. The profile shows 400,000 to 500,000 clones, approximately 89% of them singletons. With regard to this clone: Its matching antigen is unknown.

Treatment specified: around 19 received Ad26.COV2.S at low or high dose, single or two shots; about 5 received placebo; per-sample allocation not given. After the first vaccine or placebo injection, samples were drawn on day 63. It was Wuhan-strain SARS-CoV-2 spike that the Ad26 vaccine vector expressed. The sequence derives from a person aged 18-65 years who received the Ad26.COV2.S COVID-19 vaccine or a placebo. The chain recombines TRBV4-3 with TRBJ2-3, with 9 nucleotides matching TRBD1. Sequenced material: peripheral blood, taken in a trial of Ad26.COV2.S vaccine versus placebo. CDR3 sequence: CASGTGNTDTQYF. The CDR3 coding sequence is TGCGCCAGCGGGACAGGGAACACAGATACGCAGTATTTT.